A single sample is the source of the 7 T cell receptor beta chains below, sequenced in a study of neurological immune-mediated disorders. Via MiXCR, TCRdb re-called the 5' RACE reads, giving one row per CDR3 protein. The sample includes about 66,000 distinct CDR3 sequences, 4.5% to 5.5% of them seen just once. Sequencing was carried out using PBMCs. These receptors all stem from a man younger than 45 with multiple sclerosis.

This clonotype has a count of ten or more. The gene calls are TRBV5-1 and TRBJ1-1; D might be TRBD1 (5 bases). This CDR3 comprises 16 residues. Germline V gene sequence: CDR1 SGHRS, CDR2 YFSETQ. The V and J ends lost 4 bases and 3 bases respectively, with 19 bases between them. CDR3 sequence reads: CASSLAPRGEDTEAFF. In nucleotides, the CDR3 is TGCGCCAGCAGCCTGGCCCCACGGGGGGAGGACACTGAAGCTTTCTTT.

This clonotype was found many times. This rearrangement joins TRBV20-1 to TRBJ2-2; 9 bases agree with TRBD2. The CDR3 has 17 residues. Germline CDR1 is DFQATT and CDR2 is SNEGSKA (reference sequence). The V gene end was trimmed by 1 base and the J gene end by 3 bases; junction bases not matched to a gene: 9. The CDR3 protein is CSARGSLAGFDTGELFF. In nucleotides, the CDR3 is TGCAGTGCTAGAGGTTCTCTAGCGGGGTTCGACACCGGGGAGCTGTTTTTT.

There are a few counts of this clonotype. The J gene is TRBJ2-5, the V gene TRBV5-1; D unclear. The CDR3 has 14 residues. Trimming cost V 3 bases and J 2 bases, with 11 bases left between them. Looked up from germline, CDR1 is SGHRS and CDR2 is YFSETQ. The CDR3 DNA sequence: TGCGCCAGCAGCTCGGCAGGTATACAAGAGACCCAGTACTTC. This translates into CASSSAGIQETQYF.

The CDR3 region has the DNA TGTGCCAGCAGCCAAGGAATTGGGTTACTTTTCTATGGCTACACCTTC. Protein: CASSQGIGLLFYGYTF. The genes are TRBV14 and TRBJ1-2; no clear D. The germline V and J ends were trimmed by 1 base and 4 bases, with 16 bases remaining between them. Germline CDR1 and CDR2: SGHDN and FVKESK. This CDR3 spans 16 amino acids.

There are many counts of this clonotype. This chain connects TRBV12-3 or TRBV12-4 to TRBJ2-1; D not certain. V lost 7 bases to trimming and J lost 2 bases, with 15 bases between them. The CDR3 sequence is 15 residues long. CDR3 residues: CASTRISGTYNEQFF. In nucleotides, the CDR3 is TGTGCCAGCACACGCATCAGTGGAACCTACAATGAGCAGTTCTTC.

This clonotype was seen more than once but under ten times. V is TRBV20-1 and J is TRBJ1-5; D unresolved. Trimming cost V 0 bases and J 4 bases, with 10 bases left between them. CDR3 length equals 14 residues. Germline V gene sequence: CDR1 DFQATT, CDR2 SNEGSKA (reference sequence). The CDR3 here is CSARDIKTNQPQHF. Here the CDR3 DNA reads TGCAGTGCTAGAGATATTAAAACGAATCAGCCCCAGCATTTT.

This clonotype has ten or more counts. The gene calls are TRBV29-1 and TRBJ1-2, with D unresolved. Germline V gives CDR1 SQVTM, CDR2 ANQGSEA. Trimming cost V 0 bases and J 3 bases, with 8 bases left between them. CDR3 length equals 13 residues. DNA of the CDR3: TGCAGCGTTGAAGAACTGGGATACTATGGCTACACCTTC. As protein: CSVEELGYYGYTF.